This TCR beta chain was captured in a study of identical twins. Study-level results: Out-of-frame alpha sequences shared between twins exhibited an excess of low generation probability.

This clonotype turned up a few times. Its specificity is unknown. In TCRdb, the 5' RACE reads were re-called with MiXCR into one record per CDR3 protein. The sample records about 720,000 distinct CDR3 sequences, 15% to 20% being singletons. The same sample was also studied in work on T cells expressing NK-cell markers. In that study: Seven sequenced donors out of eight were HCMV-seropositive, one seronegative.

The sequence derives from a woman aged 18 to 35 in good health. The source material was PBMCs.

The CDR3 protein is CSARMPSLSSYEQYF. The CDR3 coding sequence is TGCAGTGCTAGGATGCCTAGCCTCTCCTCCTACGAGCAGTACTTC. The chain recombines TRBV20-1 with TRBJ2-7; weak D call: TRBD2 (5 bases). Germline lookup yields CDR1 DFQATT and CDR2 SNEGSKA (reference sequence). V lost 3 bases and J lost 0, with 15 bases in between. There are 15 residues in the CDR3.